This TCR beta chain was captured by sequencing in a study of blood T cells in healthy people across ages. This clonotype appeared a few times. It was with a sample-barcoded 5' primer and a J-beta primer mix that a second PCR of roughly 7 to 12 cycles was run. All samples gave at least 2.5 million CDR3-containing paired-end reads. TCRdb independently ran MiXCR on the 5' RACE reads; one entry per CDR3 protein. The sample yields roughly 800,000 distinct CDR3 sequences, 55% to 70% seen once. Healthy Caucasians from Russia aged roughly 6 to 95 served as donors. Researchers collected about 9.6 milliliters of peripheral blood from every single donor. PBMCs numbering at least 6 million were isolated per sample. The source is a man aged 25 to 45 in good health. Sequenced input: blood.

The CDR3, as DNA: TGTGCCACCGTAGGGGGGACTAGCGGGAGAACTGAGCAGTTCTTC. It codes for CATVGGTSGRTEQFF. The V gene is TRBV6-2 or TRBV6-3, the J gene TRBJ2-1; 14 nucleotides match TRBD2. CDR1 and CDR2 (germline): MNHEY, SVGEGT. The CDR3 length is 15 residues. J lost 9 bases, V lost 10 bases, and 11 bases had no gene match.